The 22 T cell receptor beta chains in this list originate from one sample, sequenced in a study of blood T cell repertoires in COVID-19. Method: immunoSEQ multiplex PCR; TCRdb's copy keeps in-frame clones and lacks some. The table has 200,000 to 300,000 clones, 87% seen once. The specimen was peripheral blood. These receptor sequences come from a man aged 55-75 years who had recovered from COVID-19.

J is TRBJ1-5 and V is TRBV12-3 or TRBV12-4; possibly TRBD1 for D (6 bases). The length of the CDR3 is 13 residues. Trimming shortened V by 4 bases and J by 8 bases, and 12 bases separated the two germline ends. The CDR3, as DNA: TGTGCCAGCAGTTCCTGGACAGAGGAGCCCCAGCATTTT. Protein product: CASSSWTEEPQHF.

The chain carries TRBV10-3 and TRBJ2-1; D possibly corresponds to TRBD2 (6 bases). CDR3 length equals 13 residues. V was cut by 8 bases and J by 9 bases, with 17 bases left in between. Germline CDR1 is ENHRY and CDR2 is SYGVKD. CDR3 coding DNA: TGTGCCATCTCGGGGGAGCGTTCGGGTGAGCAGTTCTTC. Protein sequence: CAISGERSGEQFF.

This clone was detected only once. The V call is TRBV6-5, the J call TRBJ1-6; 7 nucleotides agree with TRBD1. Germline V gene lookup returns CDR1 MNHEY and CDR2 SVGAGI. This CDR3 comprises 15 residues. Trimming at V came to 6 bases and at J to 0 bases, leaving 2 bases not matched to a gene. The CDR3 DNA reads as TGTGCCAGCAGGGGGGACAGCTCCTATAATTCACCCCTCCACTTT. Amino acid sequence: CASRGDSSYNSPLHF.

The chain links TRBV12-5 to TRBJ2-3; 7 nucleotides match TRBD1. The V gene's germline CDR1 is LGHNT and CDR2 FRNRAP. The CDR3 length is 13 residues. After removal of 7 bases from V and 1 base from J, the junction contained 2 bases not matched to a gene. CDR3 DNA sequence: TGTGCTAGTGTTCAGGGGGGCACAGATACGCAGTATTTT. Encoded protein: CASVQGGTDTQYF.

Points on this clone: A junction end diverges from the germline sequence, so it may reflect a read error. The chain combines TRBV6-1 with TRBJ2-5; maybe TRBD2 (6 bases). CDR1 is MNHNS, CDR2 SASEGT, per germline. The CDR3 is 15 residues long. The DNA of the CDR3 is TGTGCCAGCAGGGAAGTGGGACCGGGAGCAAAGACCCAGTACTTC. This translates into CASREVGPGAKTQYF.

V and J are TRBV5-5 and TRBJ2-5; a weak D match, TRBD2 (6 bases). V was trimmed by 2 bases and J by 4 bases, leaving 21 bases between them. This CDR3 has 17 residues. Germline V gives CDR1 SGHKS, CDR2 YYEKEE (reference sequence). CDR3 sequence: CASSFGGESGPRETQYF. Here the CDR3 DNA reads TGTGCCAGCAGCTTCGGAGGCGAAAGCGGGCCCCGAGAGACCCAGTACTTC.

About this clone itself: The sample holds other DNA sequences that translate to the same CDR3. The chain has TRBV3-1 (or the pseudogene TRBV3-2) and TRBJ2-5; a weak D match, TRBD2 (5 bases). Trimming removed 3 bases from V and 5 bases from J, with 7 bases in between. Germline CDR1 and CDR2: LGHDT and YNNKEL (reference sequence). There are 12 residues in the CDR3. CDR3 sequence reads: CASSQGDETQYF. CDR3 nucleotide sequence: TGTGCCAGCAGCCAGGGAGATGAGACCCAGTACTTC.

V gene TRBV28 combines with J gene TRBJ2-6, with D maybe TRBD2 (5 bases). Germline V lookup: CDR1 MDHEN, CDR2 SYDVKM. V shed 3 bases and J shed 0 bases, with 6 bases lying between them. The CDR3 runs to 15 residues. CDR3 nucleotide sequence: TGTGCCAGCAGTTTGAGGGTCTCTGGGGCCAACGTCCTGACTTTC. This sequence encodes CASSLRVSGANVLTF.

For this clone: At one end the junction does not follow the germline gene, possibly because of a read error. The V call is TRBV2, the J call TRBJ1-1, with 8 bases identical to TRBD1. The CDR3 is made up of 14 amino acids. The germline gives CDR1 SNHLY, CDR2 FYNNEI. CDR3 sequence (DNA): TGTGCCAGCAGTCAAGCAGGGGGCGGCACTGAAGCTTTCTTT. It translates to CASSQAGGGTEAFF. Complete variable domain (other parts from reference TRBV2 and TRBJ1-1): EPEVTQTPSHQVTQMGQEVILRCVPISNHLYFYWYRQILGQKVEFLVSFYNNEISEKSEIFDDQFSVERPDGSNFTLKIRSTKLEDSAMYFCASSQAGGGTEAFFGQGTRLTVV.

The chain recombines TRBV5-1 with TRBJ2-5, with unresolved D. Germline CDR1 is SGHRS and CDR2 is YFSETQ. CDR3 length: 14 amino acids. Trimming stripped 0 bases from V and 5 bases from J, with 11 bases between. The CDR3 sequence: CASSLVSGGETQYF. Here the CDR3 DNA reads TGCGCCAGCAGCTTGGTGTCGGGTGGGGAGACCCAGTACTTC.

V is TRBV7-2 and J is TRBJ2-1; 7 bases agree with TRBD2. The CDR3 contains 15 residues. Germline V gives CDR1 SGHTA, CDR2 FQGNSA. With 2 bases clipped from V and 1 base from J, the junction kept 2 bases outside the gene matches. The CDR3 loop is CASSLSGTSYNEQFF. The CDR3 bases are TGTGCCAGCAGCTTAAGCGGGACTTCCTACAATGAGCAGTTCTTC.

The chain uses TRBV7-9 and TRBJ2-2, with 10 bases lining up with TRBD1. After removal of 5 bases from V and 4 bases from J, the junction contained 7 bases not matched to a gene. The germline gives CDR1 SEHNR, CDR2 FQNEAQ (reference sequence). The CDR3 extends over 16 amino acids. CDR3 loop: CASSQRTGGATGELFF. The DNA for the CDR3 is TGTGCCAGCAGCCAAAGGACAGGGGGGGCCACCGGGGAGCTGTTTTTT.

This sequence joins TRBV18 and TRBJ2-5, with TRBD1 matching over 7 bases. Germline-derived CDR1 and CDR2 are KGHSH and LQKENI. The trim removed 2 bases at V and 3 bases at J, leaving 6 bases unmatched. This CDR3 contains 15 residues. The CDR3 sequence is CASSPRLTGEETQYF. The CDR3 DNA is TGTGCCAGCTCACCAAGATTAACAGGGGAAGAGACCCAGTACTTC.

The chain recombines TRBV3-1 (or the pseudogene TRBV3-2) with TRBJ2-2; no clear D gene. V was cut by 1 base and J by 6 bases, with 12 bases left in between. Germline V lookup: CDR1 LGHDT, CDR2 YNNKEL (reference sequence). This CDR3 has 15 amino acids. In DNA form, the CDR3 reads TGTGCCAGCAGCCAAGGGGCTCGTATGGCCGGGGAGCTGTTTTTT. This gives the protein CASSQGARMAGELFF.

V and J are TRBV30 and TRBJ1-2; D gene unclear. The V end was cut by 1 base, the J end by 4 bases, with 10 bases between. The CDR3 contains 13 residues. Germline V gives CDR1 GTSNPN, CDR2 SVGIG (reference sequence). The CDR3 DNA reads TGTGCCTGGAGTGCGGGCGCGGGCTATGGCTACACCTTC. Translating it yields CAWSAGAGYGYTF.

The V gene is TRBV2, the J gene TRBJ1-5; D possibly corresponds to TRBD1 (6 bases). Germline CDR1 reads SNHLY; CDR2 reads FYNNEI. V shed 10 bases and J shed 3 bases, with 16 bases lying between them. The CDR3 totals 14 residues. This CDR3 reads CATTGHDNNQPQHF. The CDR3 DNA is TGTGCCACAACAGGGCACGATAACAATCAGCCCCAGCATTTT.

The rearrangement joins TRBV5-6 to TRBJ1-2, with D possibly TRBD1 on 5 matching bases. Germline CDR1 is SGHDT and CDR2 is YYEEEE. Trimming cost V 1 base and J 5 bases, with 9 bases left between them. This CDR3 region has 13 residues. This CDR3 is CASSLPQGYGYTF. CDR3 nucleotides: TGTGCCAGCAGCTTGCCGCAGGGATATGGCTACACCTTC. Together with reference TRBV5-6 and TRBJ1-2, the CDR3 gives the full variable domain: DAGVTQSPTHLIKTRGQQVTLRCSPKSGHDTVSWYQQALGQGPQFIFQYYEEEERQRGNFPDRFSGHQFPNYSSELNVNALLLGDSALYLCASSLPQGYGYTFGSGTRLTVV.

This clone turned up a few times. The chain carries TRBV3-1 (or the pseudogene TRBV3-2) and TRBJ1-5; TRBD1 matches 7 bases. The junction had 4 bases not matched to a gene; V was cut back by 8 bases and J by 3 bases. From germline, CDR1 is LGHDT and CDR2 YNNKEL (reference sequence). The CDR3 covers 13 residues. CDR3 sequence: CASGDRNNQPQHF. CDR3 coding DNA: TGTGCCAGCGGGGACAGAAACAATCAGCCCCAGCATTTT.

This rearrangement joins TRBV4-1 to TRBJ2-7, with TRBD2 matching over 7 bases. J lost 2 bases, V lost 3 bases, and 19 bases had no gene match. The germline gives CDR1 MGHRA, CDR2 YSYEKL. The CDR3 runs 19 residues. The CDR3 coding sequence is TGCGCCAGCAGCCAGGGTCTTCATACAGTGGCGGGGGTAACCTACGAGCAGTACTTC. It translates to CASSQGLHTVAGVTYEQYF.

The gene calls are TRBV2 and TRBJ2-7; maybe TRBD1 (7 bases). Germline V lookup: CDR1 SNHLY, CDR2 FYNNEI. The V and J ends lost 6 bases and 3 bases respectively, with 15 bases between them. The CDR3 is made up of 14 amino acids. CDR3 region: CASRRDSAYYEQYV. CDR3 bases: TGTGCCAGCAGGCGGGACAGTGCCTACTACGAGCAGTACGTC.

The chain employs TRBV5-6 and TRBJ1-3; the D gene is possibly TRBD1 (5 bases). CDR1 and CDR2 from the germline V gene are SGHDT and YYEEEE. V lost 1 base and J 4 bases, leaving 15 bases between the germline ends. The CDR3 contains 16 residues. The CDR3, as DNA: TGTGCCAGCAGCTTGTATGGCCTCCGGGGGGGAAACACCATATATTTT. It is translated as CASSLYGLRGGNTIYF.

In this sample, this clone turned up once. The rearrangement links TRBV3-1 (or the pseudogene TRBV3-2) to TRBJ2-2; a weak D match, TRBD2 (7 bases). This CDR3 is 15 amino acids long. Between the trimmed V and J ends, which lost 8 bases and 4 bases, there was a span of 17 bases. Germline CDR1 and CDR2: LGHDT and YNNKEL (reference sequence). The CDR3 DNA reads as TGTGCCAGCGGGGGGGGCGGGGAACCCACCGGGGAGCTGTTTTTT. Amino acids: CASGGGGEPTGELFF.